The TCR beta chain under discussion was sequenced for a study of OX40 agonist ivuxolimab in advanced cancers. Notes on the study in general: Part of the nonresponder group also had normalized T-cell clonal expansion that was low. At doses 0.1 to 3.0 mg/kg, CD4+ and CD8+ clones expanded. Mean expanded clone counts were higher in CD8+ than CD4+ T cells.

Clones were read by immunoSEQ multiplex PCR, and TCRdb kept only the in-frame ones, dropping some. The sample lists 40,000 to 60,000 clones, around 85% occurring once. Worth noting for this clone: Its antigen is undetermined.

This CDR3 spans 14 amino acids. V was trimmed by 5 bases and J by 2 bases, leaving 7 bases between them. Germline V CDR1 and CDR2: MDHEN, SYDVKM. This receptor was obtained from an adult with an advanced solid tumor such as melanoma, head and neck, liver or kidney cancer. The material was CD4+ or CD8+ T cells sorted from blood, obtained in a trial of the OX40 agonist ivuxolimab. The chain carries TRBV28 and TRBJ1-6; D is unresolved. The CDR3 DNA sequence: TGTGCCAGCAGTAACGCAACCTATAATTCACCCCTCCACTTT. Its protein is CASSNATYNSPLHF. The full variable domain, its missing parts supplied by reference TRBV28 and TRBJ1-6, is DVKVTQSSRYLVKRTGEKVFLECVQDMDHENMFWYRQDPGLGLRLIYFSYDVKMKEKGDIPEGYSVSREKKERFSLILESASTNQTSMYLCASSNATYNSPLHFGNGTRLTVT.